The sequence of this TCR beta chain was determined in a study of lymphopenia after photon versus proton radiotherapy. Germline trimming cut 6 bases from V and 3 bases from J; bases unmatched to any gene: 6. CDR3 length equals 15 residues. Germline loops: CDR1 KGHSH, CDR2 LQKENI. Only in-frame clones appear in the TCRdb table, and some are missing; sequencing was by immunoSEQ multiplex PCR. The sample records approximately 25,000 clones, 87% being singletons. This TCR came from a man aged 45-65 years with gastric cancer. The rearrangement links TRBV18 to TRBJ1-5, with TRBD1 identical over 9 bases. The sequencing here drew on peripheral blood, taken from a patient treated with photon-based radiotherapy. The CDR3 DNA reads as TGTGCCAGCTCTCTGGGGACAGGGACCAATCAGCCCCAGCATTTT. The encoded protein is CASSLGTGTNQPQHF.